This TCR beta chain emerged from a study of neurological immune-mediated disorders. The CDR3 runs to 15 residues. From germline, CDR1 is SGHTA and CDR2 FQGNSA. Trimming shortened V by 3 bases and J by 2 bases, and 14 bases separated the two germline ends. The table lists this clonotype with a few counts. The antigen is not known. Volunteers from a blood bank in Maryland, USA, constituted the healthy controls. 5'RACE with 10-nucleotide random UMIs produced the cDNA. Using its own MiXCR run on the 5' RACE reads, TCRdb lists one record per CDR3 protein. The sample has under 80,000 distinct CDR3 sequences, roughly 9% seen once. The study, taken as a whole, reports: TCR-beta repertoires seemed private in all groups, with no expanded CDR3 amino acid sequences shared.

The material sequenced was PBMCs. This receptor was obtained from a man aged 50-60 years in good health. The chain employs TRBV7-2 and TRBJ2-7; D not resolved. The CDR3 region has the DNA TGTGCCAGCAGCTTTTTAGACATTGCAACCTACGAGCAGTACTTC. Its translation: CASSFLDIATYEQYF.